These 13 T cell receptor beta chains were all obtained from the same sample, sequenced in a study of shared clonotypes between healthy human individuals. Assay: immunoSEQ multiplex PCR; the TCRdb copy retains only in-frame clones and omits some. The table lists about 1,500,000 clones, 96% of them singletons. What was sequenced was naive CD4+ T cells sorted from blood. The subset was: CD45RA+ positively selected. These receptor sequences come from a man under 40 in good health.

CDR3 protein: CASRPGGSSYNEQFF. DNA for the CDR3: TGCGCCAGCAGACCAGGGGGTTCCTCCTACAATGAGCAGTTCTTC. This chain joins TRBV4-1 and TRBJ2-1; the match to TRBD1 covers 7 bases. V shed 6 bases, J shed 0 bases, and the junction held 5 bases outside the gene matches. The V gene's germline CDR1 is MGHRA and CDR2 YSYEKL. The CDR3 covers 15 residues.

This chain links TRBV29-1 with TRBJ1-1; TRBD1 matches at 7 bases. This CDR3 is built from 14 residues. J gave up 5 bases and V 8 bases, and 14 bases lay outside the gene matches. Germline V gene sequence: CDR1 SQVTM, CDR2 ANQGSEA. The CDR3 sequence: CSTAQGRGRTEAFF. The CDR3 coding sequence is TGCAGCACCGCCCAGGGGAGGGGGCGGACTGAAGCTTTCTTT.

The rearrangement joins TRBV7-3 to TRBJ2-7; the D call may be TRBD1 or TRBD2 (5 bases each). V dropped 6 bases and J dropped 6 bases, with 18 bases sitting between them. The CDR3 runs 14 residues. Germline-derived CDR1 and CDR2 are SGHTA and FQGTGA. CDR3 coding DNA: TGTGCCAGCAGGGCCCTAAACGTTGGGGGCGAGCAGTACTTC. Translating gives CASRALNVGGEQYF.

This clone was counted a single time. The genes are TRBV6-6 and TRBJ2-7; D remains ambiguous. Trimming cost V 4 bases and J 2 bases, with 15 bases left between them. CDR3 length: 15 residues. Germline V gives CDR1 MNHNY, CDR2 SVGAGI (reference sequence). CDR3 coding DNA: TGTGCCAGCAGTTCTCGACTCGAAGGTACCTACGAGCAGTACTTC. Translated, it gives CASSSRLEGTYEQYF.

The chain couples TRBV11-1 to TRBJ2-7, with 7 bases matching TRBD1. CDR3 length equals 14 residues. Trimming removed 3 bases from V and 6 bases from J; junction bases left unmatched: 8. From germline, CDR1 is SGHAT and CDR2 FQDESV (reference sequence). CDR3 in amino acids: CASSLGDSRSEQYF. DNA of the CDR3: TGTGCCAGCAGCTTGGGGGACAGTCGAAGCGAGCAGTACTTC. The full variable domain, in which reference TRBV11-1 and TRBJ2-7 provide the parts outside the CDR3, is EAEVAQSPRYKITEKSQAVAFWCDPISGHATLYWYRQILGQGPELLVQFQDESVVDDSQLPKDRFSAERLKGVDSTLKIQPAELGDSAMYLCASSLGDSRSEQYFGPGTRLTVT.

CDR3 sequence: CASSERQDHGYTF. The DNA of the CDR3 is TGTGCCAGCAGTGAAAGGCAGGACCATGGCTACACCTTC. The chain combines TRBV6-1 with TRBJ1-2; D gene unclear. The germline V and J ends were trimmed by 2 bases and 6 bases, with 10 bases remaining between them. Per the germline V gene, CDR1 is MNHNS and CDR2 is SASEGT. The CDR3 spans 13 residues.

This chain links TRBV14 with TRBJ2-1, with 8 bases lining up with TRBD2. The V and J ends lost 1 base and 8 bases, in that order; junction bases with no gene match: 7. The germline V gene encodes CDR1 SGHDN and CDR2 FVKESK. This CDR3 contains 15 residues. CDR3 DNA: TGTGCCAGCAGCCAAGGGATAGCGGGAATCCATGAGCAGTTCTTC. Translation: CASSQGIAGIHEQFF.

J is TRBJ2-1 and V is TRBV10-3, with a weak D call TRBD2 (7 bases). Trimming removed 2 bases at V and 3 bases at J, with 14 bases between. This CDR3 contains 16 residues. CDR1 is ENHRY, CDR2 SYGVKD, per germline. CDR3 region: CAISEEGGGVYNEQFF. CDR3 nucleotide sequence: TGTGCCATCAGTGAGGAGGGAGGGGGAGTCTACAATGAGCAGTTCTTC.

The rearrangement links TRBV28 to TRBJ1-4, with D maybe TRBD1 (6 bases). CDR3 length: 15 residues. Germline V lookup: CDR1 MDHEN, CDR2 SYDVKM. Trimming pared 6 bases from V and 4 bases from J, leaving 15 bases between. CDR3: CASRSNREINEKLFF. The CDR3 nucleotides are TGTGCCAGCAGGTCTAACAGGGAAATTAATGAAAAACTGTTTTTT.

There are a few counts of this clone. The chain links TRBV6-1 to TRBJ1-2; no clear D. The CDR3 totals 12 residues. Germline-derived CDR1 and CDR2 are MNHNS and SASEGT. Trimming took 2 bases from V and 5 from J, leaving 6 bases between them. Written as DNA, the CDR3 is TGTGCCAGCAGTGAACGACGATATGGCTACACCTTC. Protein: CASSERRYGYTF.

The V and J genes are TRBV19 and TRBJ2-7; 10 positions match TRBD2. Germline V gives CDR1 LNHDA, CDR2 SQIVND (reference sequence). The CDR3 runs 16 residues. J lost 3 bases, V lost 6 bases, and 11 bases had no gene match. The CDR3: CASSPPSGSPYYEQYF. The CDR3 nucleotides read TGTGCCAGTAGCCCCCCTAGCGGGAGTCCCTACTACGAGCAGTACTTC. Based on the CDR3 plus reference TRBV19 and TRBJ2-7, the full variable domain is DGGITQSPKYLFRKEGQNVTLSCEQNLNHDAMYWYRQDPGQGLRLIYYSQIVNDFQKGDIAEGYSVSREKKESFPLTVTSAQKNPTAFYLCASSPPSGSPYYEQYFGPGTRLTVT.

The rearrangement uses TRBV5-4 and TRBJ2-2, with D perhaps matching TRBD1 (6 bases). The germline CDR1 and CDR2 sequences are SGHNT and YYREEE (reference sequence). The CDR3 contains 16 residues. Trimming took off 4 bases at V and 7 bases at J, with 20 bases between the two ends. DNA of the CDR3: TGTGCCAGCAGCCTCCCCCCCCCAGGGGCGGTCGGGGAGCTGTTTTTT. Translating gives CASSLPPPGAVGELFF. The full variable domain, its missing parts supplied by reference TRBV5-4 and TRBJ2-2, is ETGVTQSPTHLIKTRGQQVTLRCSSQSGHNTVSWYQQALGQGPQFIFQYYREEENGRGNFPPRFSGLQFPNYSSELNVNALELDDSALYLCASSLPPPGAVGELFFGEGSRLTVL.

The chain uses TRBV10-3 and TRBJ2-7, with TRBD1 matching over 9 bases. The CDR3 consists of 12 residues. Germline loops: CDR1 ENHRY, CDR2 SYGVKD. The J segment lost 6 bases and the V segment lost 10 bases, leaving 7 bases of the junction unmatched. The CDR3 sequence is CATRDRVGEQYF. DNA for the CDR3: TGTGCCACCCGGGACAGGGTGGGCGAGCAGTACTTC.